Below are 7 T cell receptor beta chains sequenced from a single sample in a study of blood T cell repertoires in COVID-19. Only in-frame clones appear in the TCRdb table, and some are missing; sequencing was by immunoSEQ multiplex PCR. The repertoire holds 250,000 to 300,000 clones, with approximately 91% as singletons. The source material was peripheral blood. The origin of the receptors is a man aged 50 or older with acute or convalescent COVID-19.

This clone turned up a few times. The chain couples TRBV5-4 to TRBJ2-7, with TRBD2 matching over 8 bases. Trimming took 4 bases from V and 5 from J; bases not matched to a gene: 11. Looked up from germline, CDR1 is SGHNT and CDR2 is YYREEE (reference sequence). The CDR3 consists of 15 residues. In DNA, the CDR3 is TGTGCCAGCAGCCCCCCCGGGACTAGGGTCCACGAGCAGTACTTC. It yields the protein CASSPPGTRVHEQYF.

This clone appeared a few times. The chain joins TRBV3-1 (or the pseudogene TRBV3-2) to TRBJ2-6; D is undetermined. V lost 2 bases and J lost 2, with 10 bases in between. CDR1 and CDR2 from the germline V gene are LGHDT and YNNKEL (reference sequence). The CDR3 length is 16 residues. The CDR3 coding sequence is TGTGCCAGCAGCCAAATGGGCCAGGCTGGGGCCAACGTCCTGACTTTC. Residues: CASSQMGQAGANVLTF.

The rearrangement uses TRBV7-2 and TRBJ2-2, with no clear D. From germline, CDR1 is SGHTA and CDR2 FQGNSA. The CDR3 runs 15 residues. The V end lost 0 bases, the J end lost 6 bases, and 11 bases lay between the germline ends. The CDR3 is CASSLAPLSSGELFF. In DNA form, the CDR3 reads TGTGCCAGCAGCTTAGCCCCCCTTTCGTCCGGGGAGCTGTTTTTT.

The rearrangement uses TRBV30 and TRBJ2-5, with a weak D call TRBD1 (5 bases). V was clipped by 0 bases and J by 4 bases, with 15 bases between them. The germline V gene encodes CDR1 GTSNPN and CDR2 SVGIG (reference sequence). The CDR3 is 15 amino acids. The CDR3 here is CAWSVMGLTVETQYF. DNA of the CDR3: TGTGCCTGGAGTGTAATGGGGCTGACGGTAGAGACCCAGTACTTC.

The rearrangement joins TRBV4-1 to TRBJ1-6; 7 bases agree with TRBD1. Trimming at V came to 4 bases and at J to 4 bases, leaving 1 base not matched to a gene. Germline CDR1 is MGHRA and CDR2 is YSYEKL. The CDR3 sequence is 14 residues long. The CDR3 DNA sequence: TGCGCCAGCAGCCGGGGACAGTATAATTCACCCCTCCACTTT. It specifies CASSRGQYNSPLHF.

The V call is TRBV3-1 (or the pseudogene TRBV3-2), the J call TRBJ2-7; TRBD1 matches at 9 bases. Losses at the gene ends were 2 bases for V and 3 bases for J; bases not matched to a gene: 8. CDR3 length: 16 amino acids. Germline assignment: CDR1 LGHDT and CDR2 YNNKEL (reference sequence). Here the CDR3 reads CASSQPPGTGNYEQYF. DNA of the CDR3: TGTGCCAGCAGCCAACCTCCGGGGACAGGGAACTACGAGCAGTACTTC.

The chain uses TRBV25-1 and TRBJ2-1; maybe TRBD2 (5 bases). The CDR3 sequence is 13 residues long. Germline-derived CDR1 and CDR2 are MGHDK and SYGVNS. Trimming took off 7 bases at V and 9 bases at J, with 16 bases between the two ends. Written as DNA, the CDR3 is TGTGCCAGCACATACACACTAGTAACTGAGCAGTTCTTC. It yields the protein CASTYTLVTEQFF. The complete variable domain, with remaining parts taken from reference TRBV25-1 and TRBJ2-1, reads EADIYQTPRYLVIGTGKKITLECSQTMGHDKMYWYQQDPGMELHLIHYSYGVNSTEKGDLSSESTVSRIRTEHFPLTLESARPSHTSQYLCASTYTLVTEQFFGPGTRLTVL.